The 2 T cell receptor beta chains listed next were all sequenced from one sample in a study of cytomegalovirus exposure and HLA in healthy donors (dated by TCRdb to about 2017). The library came from the immunoSEQ multiplex PCR assay. For the multiplex PCR, a mixture combining 60 forward primers for TCR Vbeta segments and 13 reverse primers for TCR Jbeta segments was used. In TCRdb, the immuneACCESS table is reduced to in-frame sequences with V and J assigned. These tables do not hold every clone; where another copy was compared, an unresolved V gene accounts for under half, and the others remain unexplained. The sample table holds 120,000 or so clones, of which approximately 85% were seen once. The ten largest make up 11% of the sample. Input material: PBMCs. These receptors were collected from a male donor in good health and CMV-seropositive.

The chain combines TRBV11-1 with TRBJ2-5; TRBD2 is a possible D gene (5 bases). V lost 9 bases to trimming and J lost 4 bases, with 9 bases between them. Germline CDR1 and CDR2: SGHAT and FQDESV (reference sequence). This CDR3 is built from 11 residues. CDR3 region: CASARGETQYF. The CDR3 DNA reads TGTGCCAGTGCCCGGGGAGAGACCCAGTACTTC. The variable domain in full, completed from reference TRBV11-1 and TRBJ2-5, reads EAEVAQSPRYKITEKSQAVAFWCDPISGHATLYWYRQILGQGPELLVQFQDESVVDDSQLPKDRFSAERLKGVDSTLKIQPAELGDSAMYLCASARGETQYFGPGTRLLVL.

This chain's CDR3 is CASSLGLADPTYNEQFF. CDR3 bases: TGTGCCAGCAGCTTAGGTCTAGCGGACCCGACCTACAATGAGCAGTTCTTC. The chain combines TRBV7-2 with TRBJ2-1, with TRBD2 identical over 7 bases. Germline V gene lookup returns CDR1 SGHTA and CDR2 FQGNSA. CDR3 length: 17 residues. After removal of 1 base from V and 2 bases from J, the junction contained 8 bases not matched to a gene. Full variable domain (remainder filled in from reference TRBV7-2 and TRBJ2-1): GAGVSQSPSNKVTEKGKDVELRCDPISGHTALYWYRQSLGQGLEFLIYFQGNSAPDKSGLPSDRFSAERTGGSVSTLTIQRTQQEDSAVYLCASSLGLADPTYNEQFFGPGTRLTVL.